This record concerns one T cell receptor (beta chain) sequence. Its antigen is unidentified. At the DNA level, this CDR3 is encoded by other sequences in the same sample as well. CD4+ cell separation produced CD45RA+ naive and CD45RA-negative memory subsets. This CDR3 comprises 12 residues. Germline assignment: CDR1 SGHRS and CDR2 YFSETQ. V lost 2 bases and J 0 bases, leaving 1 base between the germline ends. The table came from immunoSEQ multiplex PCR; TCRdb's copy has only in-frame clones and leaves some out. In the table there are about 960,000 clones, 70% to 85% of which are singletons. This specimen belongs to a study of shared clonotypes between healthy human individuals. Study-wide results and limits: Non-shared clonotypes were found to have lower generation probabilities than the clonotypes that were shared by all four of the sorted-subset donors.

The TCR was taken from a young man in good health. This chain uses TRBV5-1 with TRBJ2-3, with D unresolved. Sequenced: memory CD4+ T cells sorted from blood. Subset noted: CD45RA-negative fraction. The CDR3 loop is CASSFSTDTQYF. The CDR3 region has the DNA TGCGCCAGCAGCTTCAGCACAGATACGCAGTATTTT.